The rows below give T cell receptor beta chains drawn from one sample of a study of blood T cell repertoires in COVID-19. Measured with immunoSEQ multiplex PCR; TCRdb has only the in-frame clones, and not every one. The sample comprises some 250,000 clones, approximately 85% of which are singletons, and 1.9% rests with the top ten. The sample taken for sequencing was PBMCs or T cells enriched from blood (not recorded which). These receptors came from a woman between 45 and 60 years old who had recovered from COVID-19. Each CDR3 is given with its conserved first and last residue. Fields, in order: clone size, D gene, J gene, V gene, CDR3 DNA, CDR3 protein. The D gene is left open where the match is weak. The size field is filled for only some rows; it gives once, few, many or a size class.

clone size: NA
D gene: NA
J gene: TRBJ1-2
V gene: TRBV6-2/TRBV6-3
CDR3 DNA: TGTGCCAGCAGTCAGAACTATGGCTACACCTTC
CDR3 protein: CASSQNYGYTF

clone size: NA
D gene: NA
J gene: TRBJ2-1
V gene: TRBV7-9
CDR3 DNA: TGTGCCAGCAGCTTGGGAGACGGAAACAATGAGCAGTTCTTC
CDR3 protein: CASSLGDGNNEQFF

clone size: NA
D gene: TRBD1
J gene: TRBJ2-3
V gene: TRBV5-1
CDR3 DNA: TGCGCCAGCAGCCTGGACAGGGGGGTGACAGATACGCAGTATTTT
CDR3 protein: CASSLDRGVTDTQYF

clone size: NA
D gene: NA
J gene: TRBJ2-1
V gene: TRBV5-1
CDR3 DNA: TGCGCCAGCAGCTTGCATCGAGAGACAACCTACAATGAGCAGTTCTTC
CDR3 protein: CASSLHRETTYNEQFF

clone size: NA
D gene: NA
J gene: TRBJ2-7
V gene: TRBV28
CDR3 DNA: TGTGCCAGCGTCGGGACACCGTACTACGAGCAGTACTTC
CDR3 protein: CASVGTPYYEQYF

clone size: few
D gene: NA
J gene: TRBJ1-1
V gene: TRBV6-5
CDR3 DNA: TGTGCCAGCAGGAGCAGGGTGGGGAGGACTGAAGCTTTCTTT
CDR3 protein: CASRSRVGRTEAFF

clone size: few
D gene: NA
J gene: TRBJ1-5
V gene: TRBV5-1
CDR3 DNA: TGCGCCAGCAGGATTGGAGACAATCAGCCCCAGCATTTT
CDR3 protein: CASRIGDNQPQHF

clone size: NA
D gene: NA
J gene: TRBJ1-1
V gene: TRBV18
CDR3 DNA: TGTGCCAGCTCACCTGGCAGGAACACTGAAGCTTTCTTT
CDR3 protein: CASSPGRNTEAFF

clone size: NA
D gene: NA
J gene: TRBJ1-5
V gene: TRBV28
CDR3 DNA: TGTGCCAGCAGTTCGACAGGTGGGCACTTTGGGCCCCAGCATTTT
CDR3 protein: CASSSTGGHFGPQHF

clone size: NA
D gene: TRBD2
J gene: TRBJ2-3
V gene: TRBV27
CDR3 DNA: TGTGCCAGCAGTCCCCCCCGGAGCGGGAGAACAGATACGCAGTATTTT
CDR3 protein: CASSPPRSGRTDTQYF

clone size: NA
D gene: NA
J gene: TRBJ1-5
V gene: TRBV28
CDR3 DNA: TGTGCCAGCAGTGTCTACAATCAGCCCCAGCATTTT
CDR3 protein: CASSVYNQPQHF

clone size: NA
D gene: NA
J gene: TRBJ2-1
V gene: TRBV18
CDR3 DNA: TGTGCCAGCTCATTTGCAGGTGTATTCAATGAGCAGTTCTTC
CDR3 protein: CASSFAGVFNEQFF

clone size: NA
D gene: TRBD1
J gene: TRBJ1-5
V gene: TRBV28
CDR3 DNA: TGTGCCAGCAGTTTATGGGGGACAGGCCGCAATCAGCCCCAGCATTTT
CDR3 protein: CASSLWGTGRNQPQHF

clone size: few
D gene: TRBD2
J gene: TRBJ2-1
V gene: TRBV5-1
CDR3 DNA: TGCGCCAGCAGCTTGGGCGGGAGCTCCTACAATGAGCAGTTCTTC
CDR3 protein: CASSLGGSSYNEQFF

clone size: NA
D gene: TRBD2
J gene: TRBJ2-3
V gene: TRBV4-1
CDR3 DNA: TGCGCCAGCAGCCAAGTGGTTAGCGGGACTTCTGCGGTAACAGATACGCAGTATTTT
CDR3 protein: CASSQVVSGTSAVTDTQYF

clone size: once
D gene: NA
J gene: TRBJ1-1
V gene: TRBV28
CDR3 DNA: TGTGCCTCCCGCGGGCCTTCTGAAGCTTTCTTT
CDR3 protein: CASRGPSEAFF

clone size: few
D gene: TRBD1
J gene: TRBJ2-1
V gene: TRBV15
CDR3 DNA: TGTGCCACCAGCCGGACAGGGGGCGACAATGAGCAGTTCTTC
CDR3 protein: CATSRTGGDNEQFF

clone size: NA
D gene: NA
J gene: TRBJ2-7
V gene: TRBV3-1/TRBV3-2
CDR3 DNA: TGTGCCAGCAGCCGCCGGACTACTTCGGGAGTGGGGAACGAGCAGTACTTC
CDR3 protein: CASSRRTTSGVGNEQYF

clone size: NA
D gene: NA
J gene: TRBJ2-1
V gene: TRBV9
CDR3 DNA: TGTGCCAGCAGCGTGGTTCCGGGGTACGTCGGCAATGAGCAGTTCTTC
CDR3 protein: CASSVVPGYVGNEQFF

clone size: NA
D gene: NA
J gene: TRBJ2-7
V gene: TRBV18
CDR3 DNA: TGTGCCAGCTCACAAAGAGGCGGACAGTCCCTCTACGAGCAGTACTTC
CDR3 protein: CASSQRGGQSLYEQYF